Below are 21 T cell receptor beta chains sequenced from a single sample in a study of identical twins. One entry per CDR3 protein results from TCRdb running MiXCR on the 5' RACE reads. This sample carries over 200,000 distinct CDR3 sequences, roughly a tenth of them seen once, and the ten largest clones take 9% to 10%. Input material: memory T cells sorted from blood. These receptors were obtained from a man aged 45 to 65 in good health.

The gene calls are TRBV20-1 and TRBJ2-1, with 16 nucleotides matching TRBD2. The V gene end was trimmed by 5 bases and the J gene end by 7 bases; junction bases not matched to a gene: 8. Germline lookup yields CDR1 DFQATT and CDR2 SNEGSKA (reference sequence). The CDR3 length is 16 residues. This chain's CDR3 is CSAGTSGRVIRNEQFF. The CDR3, as DNA: TGCAGTGCTGGGACTAGCGGGAGGGTTATTAGGAATGAGCAGTTCTTC.

The V call is TRBV12-3 or TRBV12-4, the J call TRBJ2-1, with D possibly TRBD2 on 6 matching bases. The V end lost 11 bases, the J end lost 0 bases, and 17 bases lay between the germline ends. This CDR3 is built from 15 residues. The CDR3 DNA reads TGTGCCTCCCGGGGACTGGAGAGCTCCTACAATGAGCAGTTCTTC. It specifies CASRGLESSYNEQFF.

The chain carries TRBV6-2 or TRBV6-3 and TRBJ2-7; 10 nucleotides agree with TRBD1. This CDR3 is built from 14 residues. Trimming cost V 6 bases and J 6 bases; bases outside gene matches: 8. The V gene's germline CDR1 is MNHEY and CDR2 SVGEGT. The DNA of the CDR3 is TGTGCCAGCAGCCCAACCAGGGACAGGGGCGAGCAGTACTTC. This gives the protein CASSPTRDRGEQYF.

This clonotype was observed many times. The chain recombines TRBV5-6 with TRBJ2-1; D gene ambiguous. The CDR3 is 15 amino acids. Trimming removed 4 bases at V and 6 bases at J, with 17 bases between. Germline CDR1 and CDR2: SGHDT and YYEEEE. The CDR3 is CASSILGPGLNEQFF. The DNA of the CDR3 is TGTGCCAGCAGCATACTCGGACCCGGGCTCAATGAGCAGTTCTTC.

This clonotype was seen more than once but under ten times. The J gene is TRBJ2-3, the V gene TRBV19, with 7 bases aligning to TRBD2. The junction had 7 bases not matched to a gene; V was cut back by 5 bases and J by 2 bases. Looked up from germline, CDR1 is LNHDA and CDR2 is SQIVND (reference sequence). The CDR3 contains 15 residues. CDR3 in DNA: TGTGCCAGTAGTGTGGCGGGAGTTCACACAGATACGCAGTATTTT. This sequence encodes CASSVAGVHTDTQYF.

This clonotype was found many times. The J gene is TRBJ1-5, the V gene TRBV7-8; no clear D gene. The CDR3 length is 14 residues. V was clipped by 5 bases and J by 0 bases, with 8 bases between them. CDR1 and CDR2 from the germline V gene are SGHVS and FQNEAQ. This chain's CDR3 is CASSPMVSNQPQHF. The CDR3 DNA reads TGTGCCAGCAGCCCTATGGTTAGCAATCAGCCCCAGCATTTT.

In this sample, this clonotype turned up a few times. The CDR3 loop is CAIRGAANTGELFF. CDR3 nucleotide sequence: TGTGCCATCAGAGGGGCAGCGAACACCGGGGAGCTGTTTTTT. The chain uses TRBV10-3 and TRBJ2-2; D possibly corresponds to TRBD1 (5 bases). Germline assignment: CDR1 ENHRY and CDR2 SYGVKD. The V gene lost 6 bases and the J gene lost 0 bases, with 8 bases spanning the gap. The CDR3 covers 14 residues.

The V gene is TRBV20-1, the J gene TRBJ1-1; 7 positions match TRBD1. Trimming cost V 2 bases and J 3 bases; bases outside gene matches: 6. The CDR3 is made up of 14 amino acids. The germline gives CDR1 DFQATT, CDR2 SNEGSKA (reference sequence). Here the CDR3 DNA reads TGCAGTGCTAGAATGACAGGGTTGGACACTGAAGCTTTCTTT. It codes for CSARMTGLDTEAFF.

This clonotype was seen at least ten times. V is TRBV20-1 and J is TRBJ2-3; D may be TRBD2 (6 bases). The CDR3 consists of 14 residues. V gave up 3 bases and J gave up 0 bases, with 10 bases separating them. Germline V CDR1 and CDR2: DFQATT, SNEGSKA (reference sequence). CDR3 in amino acids: CSASSSGSTDTQYF. The CDR3 DNA reads as TGCAGTGCTAGCTCCAGCGGGAGCACAGATACGCAGTATTTT.

This clonotype came up a few times. The chain links TRBV6-2 or TRBV6-3 to TRBJ2-7; D call uncertain. Trimming stripped 2 bases from V and 3 bases from J, with 14 bases between. The CDR3 is made up of 15 amino acids. Germline CDR1 and CDR2: MNHEY and SVGEGT. The CDR3 coding sequence is TGTGCCAGCAGTTACCTCGGGCAGGCGATCTACGAGCAGTACTTC. It codes for CASSYLGQAIYEQYF.

V usage is TRBV20-1 and J usage is TRBJ1-5, with D perhaps TRBD1 (5 bases). The V gene lost 6 bases and the J gene lost 12 bases, with 24 bases spanning the gap. Per the germline V gene, CDR1 is DFQATT and CDR2 is SNEGSKA (reference sequence). CDR3 length: 14 amino acids. CDR3 sequence (DNA): TGCAGTGCCATGGCCACCACTGGGCGAGGGGTCCAGCATTTT. This gives the protein CSAMATTGRGVQHF.

This clonotype was detected many times. J is TRBJ2-2 and V is TRBV5-1; D is possibly TRBD1 (5 bases). CDR1 is SGHRS, CDR2 YFSETQ, per germline. Trimming pared 1 base from V and 7 bases from J, leaving 14 bases between. This CDR3 has 15 residues. The CDR3 here is CASSLMAGSGGELFF. CDR3 bases: TGCGCCAGCAGCTTGATGGCAGGGTCAGGCGGGGAGCTGTTTTTT.

By share of the sample, this clonotype is medium-sized. The chain combines TRBV12-3 or TRBV12-4 with TRBJ2-5, with D possibly matching TRBD2 (5 bases). CDR3 length equals 15 residues. V lost 3 bases and J lost 2, with 13 bases in between. CDR3 nucleotide sequence: TGTGCCAGCAGTTTGGCGAGCGGTGCGCAAGAGACCCAGTACTTC. This encodes CASSLASGAQETQYF.

This clonotype was observed many times. The chain combines TRBV5-1 with TRBJ2-1, with 11 bases fitting TRBD2. J lost 6 bases, V lost 4 bases, and 12 bases had no gene match. Germline-derived CDR1 and CDR2 are SGHRS and YFSETQ. The CDR3 loop spans 17 amino acids. CDR3 nucleotides: TGCGCCAGCAGCCCTTTCCCGACTAGCGGGACGGGCAATGAGCAGTTCTTC. The encoded protein is CASSPFPTSGTGNEQFF.

The gene calls are TRBV12-3 or TRBV12-4 and TRBJ1-5; no clear D. The V and J ends lost 5 bases and 0 bases respectively, with 11 bases between them. CDR3 length: 15 amino acids. The CDR3 coding sequence is TGTGCCAGCAGTCCCGGAGGAGGTAGCAATCAGCCCCAGCATTTT. Translation: CASSPGGGSNQPQHF.

This clonotype was seen repeatedly, ten times or more. The rearrangement joins TRBV7-2 to TRBJ2-3, with D perhaps matching TRBD1 (5 bases). With 4 bases removed from V and 10 bases from J, the gap between germline ends came to 18 bases. Looked up from germline, CDR1 is SGHTA and CDR2 is FQGNSA. The CDR3 sequence is 14 residues long. The CDR3 DNA follows: TGTGCCAGCAGCTCACGGCCCAGGGAATTCCCGCAGTATTTT. Protein: CASSSRPREFPQYF.

This clonotype was counted only a few times. J is TRBJ2-3 and V is TRBV2; TRBD2 agrees at 9 bases. Germline CDR1 and CDR2: SNHLY and FYNNEI. This CDR3 region has 16 residues. J was trimmed by 8 bases and V by 3 bases; bases with no gene match: 12. CDR3 sequence: CASSEKAGGLRGTQYF. The DNA for the CDR3 is TGTGCCAGCAGTGAGAAAGCGGGAGGACTCCGCGGTACGCAGTATTTT.

There are many counts of this clonotype. This rearrangement joins TRBV3-1 to TRBJ2-7; D not certain. V lost 5 bases and J lost 1, with 6 bases in between. This CDR3 comprises 12 residues. Germline V lookup: CDR1 LGHDT, CDR2 YNNKEL (reference sequence). The CDR3 DNA sequence: TGTGCCAGCAGCTACCTTTCCTACGAGCAGTACTTC. It translates to CASSYLSYEQYF.

At least ten counts were recorded for this clonotype. The chain recombines TRBV18 with TRBJ1-6; the D is unclear. The CDR3 spans 13 residues. Germline assignment: CDR1 KGHSH and CDR2 LQKENI. Trimming pared 3 bases from V and 10 bases from J, leaving 10 bases between. CDR3 protein: CASSPGPGSPLHF. The CDR3 DNA sequence: TGTGCCAGCTCACCTGGCCCCGGATCACCCCTCCACTTT.

This clonotype has a handful of counts. This rearrangement joins TRBV27 to TRBJ2-3, with D possibly TRBD2 on 5 matching bases. The germline CDR1 and CDR2 sequences are MNHEY and SMNVEV (reference sequence). Trimming cost V 4 bases and J 6 bases, with 14 bases left between them. This CDR3 comprises 14 residues. The CDR3 loop is CASSSRGGRDTQYF. The CDR3, as DNA: TGTGCCAGCAGTTCCCGCGGAGGAAGGGATACGCAGTATTTT.

The chain is built from TRBV10-3 and TRBJ2-7; TRBD1 is a possible D gene (7 bases). CDR1 ENHRY and CDR2 SYGVKD come from the germline V gene. The V gene lost 4 bases and the J gene lost 6 bases, with 13 bases spanning the gap. The CDR3 extends over 13 amino acids. In DNA, the CDR3 is TGTGCCATCAGTGCAGGGGGGCCCTTCGAGCAGTACTTC. It translates to CAISAGGPFEQYF.